Below are 10 T cell receptor beta chains sequenced from a single sample in a study of PD-1 blockade in classical Hodgkin lymphoma. Sequencing used immunoSEQ multiplex PCR; TCRdb keeps in-frame clones, though not all of them. The table lists under 25,000 clones, just over 75% of them singletons. Each of the patients experienced relapse following autologous stem cell transplantation, and their brentuximab vedotin exposure differed. This sample comprised peripheral blood mononuclear cells (PBMCs), obtained before the second cycle of nivolumab. These receptors originate from a human donor with classical Hodgkin lymphoma.

The J gene is TRBJ2-3, the V gene TRBV7-2; 9 nucleotides align to TRBD2. The CDR3 extends over 17 amino acids. Losses at the gene ends were 2 bases for V and 4 bases for J; bases not matched to a gene: 10. Germline V CDR1 and CDR2: SGHTA, FQGNSA. CDR3 sequence: CASSLRGGGAFPDTQYF. CDR3 coding DNA: TGTGCCAGCAGCTTACGAGGCGGGGGGGCCTTCCCAGATACGCAGTATTTT.

This sequence joins TRBV18 and TRBJ2-7, with D perhaps TRBD1 (5 bases). Germline V gene data show CDR1 as KGHSH and CDR2 as LQKENI. Trimming took off 2 bases at V and 5 bases at J, with 13 bases between the two ends. The CDR3 is 14 amino acids. The CDR3 region has the DNA TGTGCCAGCTCACCATCGGACCTAGGGGACGAGCAGTACTTC. This sequence encodes CASSPSDLGDEQYF.

The rearrangement links TRBV7-2 to TRBJ2-5; no definite D call. CDR1 and CDR2 from the germline V gene are SGHTA and FQGNSA. Deletions cut 2 bases from V and 2 bases from J, with 9 bases between. This CDR3 has 14 amino acids. The chain's CDR3 is CASSLNQEQETQYF. The CDR3 nucleotides read TGTGCCAGCAGCTTAAATCAAGAACAAGAGACCCAGTACTTC.

There are a few counts of this clone. The V gene is TRBV6-1, the J gene TRBJ2-5; the D gene could be TRBD1 or TRBD2 (6 bases each). Germline V gene sequence: CDR1 MNHNS, CDR2 SASEGT. V dropped 5 bases and J dropped 0 bases, with 10 bases sitting between them. CDR3 size: 14 residues. CDR3 DNA sequence: TGTGCCAGCAGTCGAAGGGGGGACCAAGAGACCCAGTACTTC. Its protein is CASSRRGDQETQYF.

Note on this clone: Other DNA variants within this sample encode the same CDR3. The genes are TRBV2 and TRBJ1-5; D is undetermined. CDR1 is SNHLY, CDR2 FYNNEI, per germline. This CDR3 spans 13 amino acids. Trimming removed 3 bases at V and 5 bases at J, with 8 bases between. CDR3: CASSDLRDQPQHF. In DNA form, the CDR3 reads TGTGCCAGCAGTGATCTACGCGATCAGCCCCAGCATTTT.

The chain joins TRBV29-1 to TRBJ2-7; tentative D call: TRBD1 (5 bases). The CDR3 runs to 12 residues. Germline values: CDR1 SQVTM, CDR2 ANQGSEA. Trimming removed 5 bases from V and 0 bases from J, with 8 bases in between. The CDR3 protein is CSVRTLSYEQYF. For the CDR3, the DNA is TGCAGCGTTCGGACACTCTCCTACGAGCAGTACTTC.

By sample fraction, this clone is medium-sized. The chain couples TRBV29-1 to TRBJ2-1; D perhaps matches TRBD1 (5 bases). The CDR3 totals 15 residues. V was pared by 6 bases and J by 0 bases, with 15 bases between. Germline V lookup: CDR1 SQVTM, CDR2 ANQGSEA. The CDR3, as DNA: TGCAGCGTGACCCACAGGACGAGCTCCTACAATGAGCAGTTCTTC. It encodes CSVTHRTSSYNEQFF.

The chain couples TRBV4-1 to TRBJ1-2; 7 bases fit TRBD1. Germline assignment: CDR1 MGHRA and CDR2 YSYEKL. Trimming took 4 bases from V and 6 from J; bases not matched to a gene: 11. CDR3 length: 15 amino acids. The CDR3 nucleotides read TGCGCCAGCAGCCGACCAGACAGGGACTCTCATGGCTACACCTTC. Residues: CASSRPDRDSHGYTF.

CDR3 amino acids: CASSLSPAGAISYEQYF. The CDR3, as DNA: TGTGCCAGCAGTTTATCCCCCGCAGGGGCTATATCCTACGAGCAGTACTTC. The J gene is TRBJ2-7, the V gene TRBV27, with D possibly matching TRBD1 (6 bases). The CDR3 covers 17 residues. Germline V gives CDR1 MNHEY, CDR2 SMNVEV (reference sequence). V was cut by 0 bases and J by 1 base, with 16 bases left in between.

The chain is built from TRBV10-3 and TRBJ2-7; 7 bases line up with TRBD2. V lost 6 bases to trimming and J lost 3 bases; unmatched junction nucleotides: 8. Per the germline V gene, CDR1 is ENHRY and CDR2 is SYGVKD. The CDR3 loop spans 14 amino acids. The CDR3 DNA is TGTGCCATCAGGGGGGGTGGGGGGGACTACGAGCAGTACTTC. Its protein is CAIRGGGGDYEQYF.